Listed below are T cell receptor beta chains from one sample, sequenced in a study of blood T cell repertoires in COVID-19. TCRdb keeps only in-frame clones here, not all; method: immunoSEQ multiplex PCR. The data hold about 52,000 clones, with about 90% observed a single time. Sequencing was performed on peripheral blood. The receptors originated from an elderly man with active or convalescent COVID-19. Each CDR3 is given with its conserved first and last residue. The D gene is left open where the match is weak. Some rows mark clone size as missing; the rest say once, few, many or name a class of expanded clone.

J | size | V | D | DNA | CDR3
TRBJ1-4 | NA | TRBV4-2 | TRBD1 | TGTGCCAGCAGCCAAGATCCCGGGACAGCGTCAACTAATGAAAAACTGTTTTTT | CASSQDPGTASTNEKLFF
TRBJ2-5 | NA | TRBV30 | TRBD2 | TGTGCCTGGAGTGCGAAACTAGCGGGGTATCAAGAGACCCAGTACTTC | CAWSAKLAGYQETQYF
TRBJ2-7 | NA | TRBV7-2 | TRBD2 | TGTGCCAGCAGCCCAACTAGCGGGCCCTACGAGCAGTACTTC | CASSPTSGPYEQYF
TRBJ2-1 | NA | TRBV5-4 | NA | TGTGCCAGCAGCCAGGACGGGAGCTCCTACAATGAGCAGTTCTTC | CASSQDGSSYNEQFF
TRBJ2-1 | NA | TRBV18 | NA | TGTGCCAGCTCACCCCCCGGAGGGGAGAACGGCAATGAGCAGTTCTTC | CASSPPGGENGNEQFF
TRBJ2-1 | NA | TRBV19 | TRBD1 | TGTGCCAGTAGCGTCGGGACAGGGCCCTACAATGAGCAGTTCTTC | CASSVGTGPYNEQFF
TRBJ1-5 | NA | TRBV6-5 | TRBD1 | TGTGCCAGCAGTCCGGACAGGAGGTCAAATCAGCCCCAGCATTTT | CASSPDRRSNQPQHF
TRBJ2-5 | NA | TRBV15 | TRBD2 | TGTGCCACCAGCAGAGGACTAGCGGGGCAAGAGACCCAGTACTTC | CATSRGLAGQETQYF
TRBJ1-5 | NA | TRBV6-1 | NA | TGTGCCAGCAGTGATTCGGGGGGCGGGTTCAGCAATCAGCCCCAGCATTTT | CASSDSGGGFSNQPQHF
TRBJ2-3 | NA | TRBV7-2 | TRBD2 | TGTGCCAGCAGTCCTAGCGGGTCCCTTGGGACAGATACGCAGTATTTT | CASSPSGSLGTDTQYF
TRBJ2-1 | NA | TRBV4-3 | TRBD1 | TGCGCCAGCAGCCAAGAGTTTACGCAGGGGGCTGGGAATGAGCAGTTCTTC | CASSQEFTQGAGNEQFF
TRBJ2-1 | NA | TRBV12-3/TRBV12-4 | NA | TGTGCCAGCATGAGGCCCGAATACAATGAGCAGTTCTTC | CASMRPEYNEQFF
TRBJ2-7 | NA | TRBV6-6 | TRBD1 | TGTGCCAGCGACTGGGGACAGGGGGGAAACGAGCAGTACTTC | CASDWGQGGNEQYF
TRBJ1-5 | NA | TRBV14 | TRBD1 | TGTGCCAGCAGCCAGGAGACAGGGCATCAGCCCCAGCATTTT | CASSQETGHQPQHF
TRBJ1-5 | NA | TRBV28 | TRBD1 | TGTGCCAGCAGGGGGCCGCAGGGGGCGACTCAGCCCCAGCATTTT | CASRGPQGATQPQHF
TRBJ2-6 | NA | TRBV6-2/TRBV6-3 | TRBD1 | TGTGCCAGCAGTTACGGGACAGGCTTCTCTGGGGCCAACGTCCTGACTTTC | CASSYGTGFSGANVLTF
TRBJ1-2 | NA | TRBV7-9 | TRBD1 | TGTGCCAGCTATGACGGAATGAGGACAGGGCGGAACTATGGCTACACCTTC | CASYDGMRTGRNYGYTF
TRBJ2-3 | once | TRBV24-1 | TRBD2 | TGTGCCACCAGTGCCACCAGCGGGAGGGCCCCAGATACGCAGTATTTT | CATSATSGRAPDTQYF
TRBJ1-2 | NA | TRBV15 | NA | TGTGCCACCAGCAGAGGGGCCGGGGACGCCGGGAGACACACCTTC | CATSRGAGDAGRHTF
TRBJ2-1 | NA | TRBV5-1 | NA | TGCGCCAGCAGCTTCCGGGGGGCGTTCTCCTACAATGAGCAGTTCTTC | CASSFRGAFSYNEQFF
TRBJ2-7 | once | TRBV5-5 | TRBD2 | TGTGCCAGCAGCACCGGGACTAGCGGATACGAGCAGTACTTC | CASSTGTSGYEQYF
TRBJ2-3 | NA | TRBV2 | NA | TGTGCCAGCCGAAGCGTAATTCTAGGGGGCACAGATACGCAGTATTTT | CASRSVILGGTDTQYF
TRBJ2-6 | NA | TRBV4-1 | NA | TGCGCCAGCAGCCTCGAGTTCTCTGGGGCCAACGTCCTGACTTTC | CASSLEFSGANVLTF
TRBJ2-2 | NA | TRBV5-4 | NA | TGTGCCAGCAGCTTGGGGCTAGCGAACACCGGGGAGCTGTTTTTT | CASSLGLANTGELFF
TRBJ1-3 | NA | TRBV30 | NA | TGTGCCTGGAGTGTAAAAGACAGGGGAAACACCATATATTTT | CAWSVKDRGNTIYF
TRBJ1-1 | NA | TRBV5-8 | NA | TGTGCCAGCAGTCTTATGAACACTGAAGCTTTCTTT | CASSLMNTEAFF
TRBJ2-7 | NA | TRBV29-1 | NA | TGCAGCGTTGGACAGAGGCGCTACGAGCAGTACTTC | CSVGQRRYEQYF
TRBJ2-1 | NA | TRBV7-2 | TRBD1 | TGTGCCAGCAGCTTTGATCCGAGACAGGGGTTCTACAATGAGCAGTTCTTC | CASSFDPRQGFYNEQFF
TRBJ2-7 | NA | TRBV19 | NA | TGTGCCAGTAGTATGACAGCCTCCTACGAGCAGTACTTC | CASSMTASYEQYF
TRBJ1-4 | NA | TRBV28 | TRBD1 | TGTGCCAGCAGTTTATCAGGTTCGGTTAGGGGGCTTAATGAAAAACTGTTTTTT | CASSLSGSVRGLNEKLFF
TRBJ1-5 | NA | TRBV18 | TRBD1 | TGTGCCAGCTCACCAACAGGGGTACGTCAGCCCCAGCATTTT | CASSPTGVRQPQHF
TRBJ2-5 | NA | TRBV4-2 | NA | TGTGCCAGCAGCCAAGACGGGGGTTTGGGACGAGAGACCCAGTACTTC | CASSQDGGLGRETQYF
TRBJ2-1 | NA | TRBV19 | TRBD2 | TGTGCCAGTAGTACCCTTGTAGCGGGAGGGCGCGATGAGCAGTTCTTC | CASSTLVAGGRDEQFF
TRBJ2-7 | NA | TRBV5-4 | TRBD2 | TGTGCCAGCAGCCCAGGGACTAGTAAAGGTGGCGAGCAGTACTTC | CASSPGTSKGGEQYF
TRBJ1-2 | NA | TRBV18 | TRBD1 | TGTGCCAGCTCACGGGGGGACAGACCTCCGCCTAACTATGGCTACACCTTC | CASSRGDRPPPNYGYTF
TRBJ1-1 | NA | TRBV3-1/TRBV3-2 | NA | TGTGCCAGCAGCCAGAGGAGGTCGCGACACCCGAACACTGAAGCTTTCTTT | CASSQRRSRHPNTEAFF
TRBJ1-2 | NA | TRBV9 | NA | TGTGCCAGCAGCGGCACGGTCTTGTCCTACTATGGCTACACCTTC | CASSGTVLSYYGYTF
TRBJ2-5 | NA | TRBV4-1 | TRBD2 | TGCGCCAGCAGCCAGCGGGAGGGCATTATAGAGACCCAGTACTTC | CASSQREGIIETQYF
TRBJ2-5 | NA | TRBV19 | NA | TGTGCCAGTAGTATGCTCCAGAAAGAGACCCAGTACTTC | CASSMLQKETQYF
TRBJ2-1 | NA | TRBV24-1 | TRBD1 | TGTGCCACCAGGGGGACAGGGCGGGACAATGAGCAGTTCTTC | CATRGTGRDNEQFF
TRBJ2-5 | NA | TRBV6-5 | NA | TGTGCCAGCAGTTACTCGAAGCAGGGTCGGGAGACCCAGTACTTC | CASSYSKQGRETQYF
TRBJ2-7 | NA | TRBV2 | NA | TGTGCCAGCAGCGGAGCCTACGAGCAGTACTTC | CASSGAYEQYF
TRBJ1-4 | NA | TRBV7-2 | TRBD1 | TGTGCCAGCAGCTTATTTGGACAGGGGAACGAGGAAAAACTGTTTTTT | CASSLFGQGNEEKLFF
TRBJ2-5 | NA | TRBV28 | TRBD1 | TGTGCCAGCAGCCCTGGACAGGGAAGGGGAGAGACCCAGTACTTC | CASSPGQGRGETQYF
TRBJ2-3 | NA | TRBV6-2/TRBV6-3 | TRBD2 | TGTGCCAGCAGTTACCCCCTTAATCGGGGGGGCCTGGCTCTGGCAGATACGCAGTATTTT | CASSYPLNRGGLALADTQYF
TRBJ2-1 | NA | TRBV30 | NA | TGTGCCTGGTCCGGGAGTTACAATGAGCAGTTCTTC | CAWSGSYNEQFF
TRBJ2-7 | NA | TRBV7-9 | NA | TGTGCCAGCAGCCCCGGGACGGGGGTTGTCGCCTACGAGCAGTACTTC | CASSPGTGVVAYEQYF
TRBJ1-6 | few | TRBV6-5 | TRBD1 | TGTGCCAGCAACTTCGACAGGGGGCTTTCACCCCTCCACTTT | CASNFDRGLSPLHF
TRBJ1-2 | few | TRBV10-2 | NA | TGCGCCAGCAGTGCCATCCGGGCCGGTGCGGGTGGCTACACCTTC | CASSAIRAGAGGYTF
TRBJ2-6 | NA | TRBV6-2/TRBV6-3 | NA | TGTGCCAGCAGTCGTACCGCGGTCTCTGGGGCCAACGTCCTGACTTTC | CASSRTAVSGANVLTF
TRBJ2-2 | medium-sized | TRBV12-3/TRBV12-4 | NA | TGTGCCAGCAGGAGAGTCACCGGGGAGCTGTTTTTT | CASRRVTGELFF
TRBJ1-1 | NA | TRBV19 | NA | TGTGCCAGTAGTATGGGGGGATCCGAAGCTTTCTTT | CASSMGGSEAFF
TRBJ1-5 | NA | TRBV28 | TRBD1 | TGTGCCAGCAGCGGGACAGCCCTTCGCCGGGTAGCAGATCAGCCCCAGCATTTT | CASSGTALRRVADQPQHF
TRBJ2-2 | NA | TRBV9 | NA | TGTGCCAGCAGCGTAGCCTCGAACACCGGGGAGCTGTTTTTT | CASSVASNTGELFF
TRBJ2-7 | NA | TRBV19 | TRBD2 | TGTGCCAGTAGTGGACTAGCGACGAGGGCAGCCTACGAGCAGTACTTC | CASSGLATRAAYEQYF